These T cell receptor beta chains were read from a single sample in a study of early T cells in non-severe SARS-CoV-2 infection. TCRdb called the 5' RACE reads again in MiXCR, with one record for every CDR3 protein. The sample records about 59,000 distinct CDR3 sequences, roughly an eighth being singletons. Sequencing was done on a sample of whole blood. The receptors here all came from an adult who was a healthcare worker with PCR-confirmed SARS-CoV-2 infection or an uninfected control (not recorded which). The CDR3 runs from the conserved cysteine through the conserved F or W. Fields, in order: clone size, J gene, V gene, D gene, CDR3 DNA, CDR3 protein. D genes are given only for firm matches. Clone size, where shown, is once, few, many, or a class for clones that have expanded.

>few|TRBJ2-7|TRBV25-1|NA
TGTGCCAGCAGTGAAATGGTTGGGGACGGTTCCGAGCAGTACTTC
CASSEMVGDGSEQYF
>many|TRBJ2-1|TRBV9|TRBD2
TGTGCCAGCAGCTCGGGACTAGCGGGGCCAAGGAATGAGCAGTTCTTC
CASSSGLAGPRNEQFF
>few|TRBJ2-5|TRBV6-5|NA
TGTGCCAGCAGTTGGACCAGCCAAGAGACCCAGTACTTC
CASSWTSQETQYF
>NA|TRBJ1-6|TRBV12-3/TRBV12-4|NA
TGTGCCAGCAGTTCCTCGGGACGGAATAATTCACCCCTCCACTTT
CASSSSGRNNSPLHF
>NA|TRBJ1-6|TRBV18|NA
TGTGCCAGCTCCGAAGGGATGGGGAATTCACCCCTCCACTTT
CASSEGMGNSPLHF
>NA|TRBJ1-1|TRBV2|TRBD1
TGTGCCAGCAGAGGACAGGGGGCGGGTATTGCTTTCTTT
CASRGQGAGIAFF
>many|TRBJ2-1|TRBV7-9|NA
TGTGCCAGCAGAGAAGGGGCGGGTAATGAGCAGTTCTTC
CASREGAGNEQFF
>few|TRBJ1-1|TRBV5-4|NA
TGTGCCAGCAGCTTGTTGTTTCGTAAAGGGGCTGAAGCTTTCTTT
CASSLLFRKGAEAFF
>many|TRBJ2-2|TRBV20-1|NA
TGCAGTGCTAGGACCGTTCCCGGGGAGCTGTTTTTT
CSARTVPGELFF
>few|TRBJ2-1|TRBV7-3|NA
TGTGCCAGCAGCTTAAAAGCAAACCCGGGATCCTACAATGAGCAGTTCTTC
CASSLKANPGSYNEQFF
>NA|TRBJ2-7|TRBV12-5|TRBD1
TGTGCTAGTGGTCGACAGGGGGGATACGAGCAGTACTTC
CASGRQGGYEQYF